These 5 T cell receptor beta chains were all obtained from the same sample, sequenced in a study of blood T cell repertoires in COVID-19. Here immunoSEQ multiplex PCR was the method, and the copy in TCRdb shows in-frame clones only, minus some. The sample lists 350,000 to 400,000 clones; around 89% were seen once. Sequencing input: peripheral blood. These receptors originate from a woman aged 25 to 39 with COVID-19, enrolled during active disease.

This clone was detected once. This CDR3 is CASSPRTGGHVNNEQFF. CDR3 in DNA: TGTGCCAGCAGCCCTCGGACAGGGGGTCACGTAAACAATGAGCAGTTCTTC. The chain is built from TRBV7-9 and TRBJ2-1, with TRBD1 matching 10 bases. This CDR3 spans 17 amino acids. The germline V gene has CDR1 SEHNR and CDR2 FQNEAQ (reference sequence). Unmatched junction bases numbered 12, after V lost 5 bases and J lost 5 bases. Supplemented by reference TRBV7-9 and TRBJ2-1, the full variable domain reads DTGVSQNPRHKITKRGQNVTFRCDPISEHNRLYWYRQTLGQGPEFLTYFQNEAQLEKSRLLSDRFSAERPKGSFSTLEIQRTEQGDSAMYLCASSPRTGGHVNNEQFFGPGTRLTVL.

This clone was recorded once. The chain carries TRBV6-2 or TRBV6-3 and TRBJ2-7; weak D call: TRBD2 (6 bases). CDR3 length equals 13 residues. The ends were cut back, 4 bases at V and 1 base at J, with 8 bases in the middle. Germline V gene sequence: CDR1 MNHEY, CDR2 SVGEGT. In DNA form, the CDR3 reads TGTGCCAGCAGTTTGGGACTTTCCTACGAGCAGTACTTC. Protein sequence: CASSLGLSYEQYF.

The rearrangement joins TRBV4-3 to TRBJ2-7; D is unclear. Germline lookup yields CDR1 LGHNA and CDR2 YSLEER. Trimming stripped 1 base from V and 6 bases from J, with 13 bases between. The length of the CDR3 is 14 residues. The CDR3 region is CASSQVHGTGEQYF. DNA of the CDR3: TGCGCCAGCAGCCAAGTTCATGGAACGGGCGAGCAGTACTTC.

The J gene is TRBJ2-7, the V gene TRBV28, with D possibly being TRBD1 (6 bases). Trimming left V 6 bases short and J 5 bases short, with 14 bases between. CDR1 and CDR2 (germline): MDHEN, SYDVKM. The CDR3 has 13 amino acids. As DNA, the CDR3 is TGTGCCAGCAGCCTTACCCAGGGGAACGAGCAGTACTTC. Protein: CASSLTQGNEQYF.

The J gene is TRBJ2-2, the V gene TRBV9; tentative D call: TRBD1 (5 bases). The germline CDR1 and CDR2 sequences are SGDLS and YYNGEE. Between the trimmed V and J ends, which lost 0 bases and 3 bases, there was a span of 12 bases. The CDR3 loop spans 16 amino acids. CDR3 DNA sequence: TGTGCCAGCAGCGTAGCGGAAGGGGTCGACACCGGGGAGCTGTTTTTT. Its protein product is CASSVAEGVDTGELFF.